Shown below are 22 T cell receptor beta chains from a single sample sequenced in a study of spatial heterogeneity in lung cancer. From the 5' RACE reads, TCRdb called clonotypes with MiXCR, one entry per CDR3 protein. The data show about 27,000 distinct CDR3 sequences, roughly 5.4% seen once. Stated time point: blood at routine non-recurrence follow-up after resection. This sample comprised PBMCs, obtained at follow-up. The receptors were sampled from a female donor with early-stage non-small cell lung cancer.

This sequence joins TRBV6-5 and TRBJ2-3, with 7 bases identical to TRBD2. V lost 4 bases and J lost 4; bases outside the gene matches: 14. Germline lookup yields CDR1 MNHEY and CDR2 SVGAGI. The CDR3 contains 17 residues. In nucleotides, the CDR3 is TGTGCCAGCAGTTCCTGGGAAGAGCGGGGTTTGGCAGATACGCAGTATTTT. It translates to CASSSWEERGLADTQYF.

This clonotype was counted ten times or more. This chain links TRBV10-3 with TRBJ2-7; TRBD1 matches 9 bases. There are 14 residues in the CDR3. J lost 6 bases, V lost 8 bases, and 11 bases had no gene match. Germline V CDR1 and CDR2: ENHRY, SYGVKD. CDR3 in amino acids: CAIGERTGVGEQYF. Here the CDR3 DNA reads TGTGCCATCGGGGAACGGACAGGGGTGGGCGAGCAGTACTTC.

Sample share makes this clonotype medium-sized. This sequence joins TRBV7-9 and TRBJ2-7, with D hard to call. Trimming pared 0 bases from V and 2 bases from J, leaving 8 bases between. From germline, CDR1 is SEHNR and CDR2 FQNEAQ (reference sequence). The CDR3 extends over 14 amino acids. The CDR3 loop reads CASSLARTAYEQYF. The DNA for the CDR3 is TGTGCCAGCAGCTTAGCGCGGACCGCCTACGAGCAGTACTTC. The full variable domain, its missing parts supplied by reference TRBV7-9 and TRBJ2-7, is DTGVSQNPRHKITKRGQNVTFRCDPISEHNRLYWYRQTLGQGPEFLTYFQNEAQLEKSRLLSDRFSAERPKGSFSTLEIQRTEQGDSAMYLCASSLARTAYEQYFGPGTRLTVT.

This clonotype was counted ten times or more. This chain connects TRBV28 to TRBJ1-1; tentatively, D is TRBD1 (6 bases). CDR1 is MDHEN and CDR2 is SYDVKM in the germline V gene. The V end lost 5 bases, the J end lost 3 bases, and 13 bases lay between the germline ends. CDR3 length: 14 residues. The CDR3 sequence: CASSITDRDTEAFF. The CDR3 DNA is TGTGCCAGCAGTATCACGGACAGAGACACTGAAGCTTTCTTT.

This clonotype was counted ten times or more. The rearrangement uses TRBV28 and TRBJ2-2, with D hard to call. Germline CDR1 is MDHEN and CDR2 is SYDVKM. The CDR3 runs 12 residues. V lost 6 bases, J lost 8 bases, and 10 bases lay in between. CDR3 nucleotides: TGTGCCAGCAGGCGGTCTGCGGGGGAGCTGTTTTTT. Residues: CASRRSAGELFF.

This clonotype is medium-sized in the sample. The rearrangement uses TRBV20-1 and TRBJ1-4; D ambiguous. This CDR3 contains 13 residues. V shed 1 base and J shed 3 bases, with 6 bases lying between them. Germline V CDR1 and CDR2: DFQATT, SNEGSKA (reference sequence). This CDR3 is CSARVPANEKLFF. CDR3 nucleotides: TGCAGTGCTAGAGTACCGGCTAATGAAAAACTGTTTTTT.

This clonotype turned up a few times. The rearrangement joins TRBV4-2 to TRBJ2-5; no clear D gene. The germline gives CDR1 LGHNA, CDR2 YNFKEQ. The CDR3 loop spans 12 amino acids. V lost 4 bases and J lost 5, with 8 bases in between. As DNA, the CDR3 is TGTGCCAGCAGCCGTGGTAGGGAGACCCAGTACTTC. This codes for CASSRGRETQYF.

This clonotype occurred many times. The rearrangement uses TRBV20-1 and TRBJ2-5; 7 positions match TRBD2. Germline values: CDR1 DFQATT, CDR2 SNEGSKA (reference sequence). This CDR3 is built from 14 residues. V lost 0 bases to trimming and J lost 5 bases; unmatched junction nucleotides: 6. Here the CDR3 reads CSAREGGLEETQYF. The CDR3, as DNA: TGCAGTGCTAGAGAAGGAGGACTAGAGGAGACCCAGTACTTC.

This clonotype was observed at least ten times. The chain couples TRBV5-6 to TRBJ1-2; perhaps TRBD1 as D (5 bases). Germline V gene lookup returns CDR1 SGHDT and CDR2 YYEEEE. V lost 0 bases and J lost 10, with 13 bases in between. The CDR3 consists of 13 residues. The CDR3 bases are TGTGCCAGCAGCTTGGACGCCAGGGAGGCCTACACCTTC. Translating gives CASSLDAREAYTF.

In this sample, this clonotype turned up a few times. The J gene is TRBJ2-5, the V gene TRBV10-3; weak D call: TRBD1 (5 bases). Germline-derived CDR1 and CDR2 are ENHRY and SYGVKD. This CDR3 has 15 amino acids. Trimming removed 11 bases from V and 2 bases from J, with 21 bases in between. The CDR3 reads CAAKPGTGAQETQYF. As DNA, the CDR3 is TGTGCCGCCAAACCCGGAACAGGTGCTCAAGAGACCCAGTACTTC.

This clonotype was recorded many times. The CDR3 is CASSLAVGAATTSYNEQFF. CDR3 nucleotides: TGTGCCAGCAGCTTAGCCGTAGGAGCGGCCACGACCTCCTACAATGAGCAGTTCTTC. V is TRBV7-2 and J is TRBJ2-1, with D possibly being TRBD2 (5 bases). The CDR3 runs 19 residues. Per the germline V gene, CDR1 is SGHTA and CDR2 is FQGNSA. V was shortened by 0 bases and J by 0 bases, with 18 bases between the two germline ends.

This clonotype was seen at least ten times. V gene TRBV20-1 combines with J gene TRBJ2-1, with D tentatively TRBD2 (6 bases). The length of the CDR3 is 13 residues. The V end lost 0 bases, the J end lost 10 bases, and 13 bases lay between the germline ends. CDR1 DFQATT and CDR2 SNEGSKA come from the germline V gene (reference sequence). The CDR3 coding sequence is TGCAGTGCTAGAGATAGTGGCGGGGCGGAGCAGTTCTTC. The encoded protein is CSARDSGGAEQFF.

By proportion, this clonotype is medium-sized (0.01 to 0.1%). This sequence joins TRBV29-1 and TRBJ2-7; D is undetermined. The CDR3 contains 11 residues. With 4 bases removed from V and 4 bases from J, the gap between germline ends came to 8 bases. CDR1 is SQVTM and CDR2 is ANQGSEA in the germline V gene. In DNA, the CDR3 is TGCAGCGTTGGGGCCGGTTACGAGCAGTACTTC. As protein: CSVGAGYEQYF.

This clonotype was counted many times. The genes are TRBV15 and TRBJ2-7; D not certain. Germline CDR1 LNHNV, CDR2 YYDKDF (reference sequence). The CDR3 totals 15 residues. V dropped 0 bases and J dropped 1 base, with 10 bases sitting between them. CDR3 bases: TGTGCCACCAGCAGAGATGTTGGCAGATCCTACGAGCAGTACTTC. Protein: CATSRDVGRSYEQYF.

This clonotype was counted a few times. The V and J genes are TRBV27 and TRBJ1-6; no firm D call. This CDR3 region has 14 residues. In germline, CDR1 is MNHEY, CDR2 SMNVEV (reference sequence). V was cut by 3 bases and J by 5 bases, with 8 bases left in between. CDR3 sequence: CASSFTENNSPLHF. The CDR3 DNA is TGTGCCAGCAGTTTCACCGAGAATAATTCACCCCTCCACTTT.

This clonotype was picked up many times. The gene calls are TRBV3-1 and TRBJ2-2, with D unresolved. Trimming removed 3 bases from V and 4 bases from J, with 3 bases in between. This CDR3 is 12 amino acids long. Germline loops: CDR1 LGHDT, CDR2 YNNKEL (reference sequence). CDR3 sequence reads: CASSQATGELFF. The CDR3 DNA follows: TGTGCCAGCAGCCAGGCCACCGGGGAGCTGTTTTTT.

The sample holds many counts of this clonotype. This chain links TRBV9 with TRBJ2-3; D ambiguous. In germline, CDR1 is SGDLS, CDR2 YYNGEE. The CDR3 covers 15 residues. The V and J ends lost 2 bases and 0 bases respectively, with 10 bases between them. CDR3 bases: TGTGCCAGCAGCGTCGGTAGTCTCAGCACAGATACGCAGTATTTT. Amino acids: CASSVGSLSTDTQYF.

The chain combines TRBV7-2 with TRBJ2-2; no clear D. The V gene's germline CDR1 is SGHTA and CDR2 FQGNSA. This CDR3 contains 14 residues. Between the trimmed V and J ends, which lost 2 bases and 1 base, there was a span of 5 bases. The CDR3 DNA reads TGTGCCAGCAGCTTAAAACAGAACACCGGGGAGCTGTTTTTT. Translation gives CASSLKQNTGELFF.

This clonotype was found many times. The chain recombines TRBV3-1 with TRBJ2-2, with D hard to call. The V and J ends lost 1 base and 5 bases respectively, with 8 bases between them. The CDR3 has 14 amino acids. Germline V gene data show CDR1 as LGHDT and CDR2 as YNNKEL (reference sequence). The CDR3 loop reads CASSQGRITGELFF. The CDR3, as DNA: TGTGCCAGCAGCCAAGGCAGGATTACCGGGGAGCTGTTTTTT.

This clonotype was observed many times. This sequence joins TRBV7-2 and TRBJ2-2, with TRBD2 identical over 12 bases. CDR1 and CDR2 from the germline V gene are SGHTA and FQGNSA. V lost 4 bases and J lost 9; bases outside the gene matches: 3. The CDR3 runs to 14 residues. The CDR3 region is CASSSSGGARELFF. The CDR3 nucleotides are TGTGCCAGCAGCTCTAGCGGGGGGGCCAGGGAGCTGTTTTTT.

Only a few counts were recorded for this clonotype. This sequence joins TRBV20-1 and TRBJ2-3; D is possibly TRBD2 (5 bases). Germline CDR1 reads DFQATT; CDR2 reads SNEGSKA (reference sequence). Trimming removed 3 bases at V and 2 bases at J, with 12 bases between. This CDR3 spans 14 amino acids. The CDR3 loop reads CSARVGSSTDTQYF. As DNA, the CDR3 is TGCAGTGCTAGGGTGGGGAGCTCCACAGATACGCAGTATTTT.

This clonotype was recorded at least ten times. The chain has TRBV18 and TRBJ2-1, with 11 bases identical to TRBD1. CDR3 length: 18 residues. The V segment lost 4 bases and the J segment 0 bases; nucleotides outside the gene matches: 8. CDR1 is KGHSH, CDR2 LQKENI, per germline. CDR3 bases: TGTGCCAGCTCACTTTTGGACAGGGGGCTCGGCTCCTACAATGAGCAGTTCTTC. Its translation: CASSLLDRGLGSYNEQFF.